This TCR beta chain was profiled in a study of cytomegalovirus exposure and HLA in healthy donors. Overall study context: Tens of millions of unique TCR sequences came from HLA-typed donors in an early release.

Researchers ran the PCR with 60 Vbeta and 13 Jbeta primers. Data came from immunoSEQ multiplex PCR; TCRdb stores just in-frame clones and leaves some out. There are 130,000 or so clones in the sample, with roughly 1.4% held by the top ten. The CDR3 loop spans 14 amino acids. The V end lost 3 bases, the J end lost 6 bases, and 13 bases lay between the germline ends. The germline V gene encodes CDR1 SGHRS and CDR2 YFSETQ. Samples came from healthy bone marrow donors. Sequenced sample: PBMCs. The TCR was taken from a woman between 40 and 55 years old in good health and CMV-seronegative. V is TRBV5-1 and J is TRBJ2-1, with D perhaps matching TRBD2 (6 bases). The CDR3 protein is CASSWPGGFNEQFF. As DNA, the CDR3 is TGCGCCAGCAGCTGGCCTGGGGGGTTCAATGAGCAGTTCTTC.